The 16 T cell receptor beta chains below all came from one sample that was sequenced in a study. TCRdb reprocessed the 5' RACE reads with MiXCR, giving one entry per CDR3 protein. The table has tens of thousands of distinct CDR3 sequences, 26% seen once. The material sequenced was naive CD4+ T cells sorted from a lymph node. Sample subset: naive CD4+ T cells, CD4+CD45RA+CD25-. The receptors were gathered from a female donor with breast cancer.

CDR3 sequence (DNA): TGTGCCAGCAGTTTATTGGCAGGGGGTGATGGCTACACCTTC. Translated: CASSLLAGGDGYTF. V and J are TRBV27 and TRBJ1-2; 7 positions agree with TRBD1. Per germline, CDR1 MNHEY and CDR2 SMNVEV (reference sequence). The CDR3 spans 14 residues. V shed 1 base, J shed 6 bases, and the junction held 5 bases outside the gene matches.

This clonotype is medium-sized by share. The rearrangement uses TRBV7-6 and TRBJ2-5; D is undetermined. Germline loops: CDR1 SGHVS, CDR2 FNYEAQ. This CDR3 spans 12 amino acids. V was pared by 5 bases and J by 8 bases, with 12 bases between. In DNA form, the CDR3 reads TGTGCCAGCAGCCCTGACACAGACACCCAGTACTTC. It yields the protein CASSPDTDTQYF.

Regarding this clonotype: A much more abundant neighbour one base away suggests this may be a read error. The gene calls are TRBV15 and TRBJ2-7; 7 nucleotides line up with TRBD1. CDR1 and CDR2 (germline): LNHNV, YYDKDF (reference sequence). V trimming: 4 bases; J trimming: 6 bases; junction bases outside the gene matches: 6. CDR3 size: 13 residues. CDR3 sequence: CATSKATGAEQYF. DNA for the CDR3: TGTGCCACCAGCAAGGCAACAGGGGCCGAGCAGTACTTC.

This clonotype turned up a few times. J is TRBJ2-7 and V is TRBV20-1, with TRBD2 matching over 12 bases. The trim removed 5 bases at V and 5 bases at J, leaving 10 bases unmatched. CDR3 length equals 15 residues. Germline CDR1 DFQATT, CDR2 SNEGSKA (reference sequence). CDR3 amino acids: CSAENYLAGGNEQYF. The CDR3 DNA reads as TGCAGTGCTGAAAACTATCTAGCGGGAGGGAACGAGCAGTACTTC.

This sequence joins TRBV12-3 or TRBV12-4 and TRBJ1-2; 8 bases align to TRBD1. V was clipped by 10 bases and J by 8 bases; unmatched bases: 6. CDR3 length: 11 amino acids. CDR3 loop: CAIGSGGGYTF. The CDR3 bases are TGTGCCATAGGATCAGGGGGCGGCTACACCTTC.

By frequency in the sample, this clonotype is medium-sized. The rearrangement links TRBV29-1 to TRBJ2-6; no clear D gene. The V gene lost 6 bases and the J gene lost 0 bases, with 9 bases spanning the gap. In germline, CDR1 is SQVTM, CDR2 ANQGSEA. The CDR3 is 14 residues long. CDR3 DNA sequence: TGCAGCGTGCACCTGACCTCTGGGGCCAACGTCCTGACTTTC. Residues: CSVHLTSGANVLTF.

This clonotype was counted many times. CDR3 in amino acids: CASSQAVTGEETQYF. The CDR3 DNA is TGCGCCAGCAGCCAAGCGGTCACAGGGGAAGAGACCCAGTACTTC. The V and J genes are TRBV4-1 and TRBJ2-5, with TRBD1 matching 7 bases. The CDR3 is made up of 15 amino acids. With V trimmed by 1 base and J by 3 bases, 5 bases remained unmatched. Germline V gene data show CDR1 as MGHRA and CDR2 as YSYEKL.

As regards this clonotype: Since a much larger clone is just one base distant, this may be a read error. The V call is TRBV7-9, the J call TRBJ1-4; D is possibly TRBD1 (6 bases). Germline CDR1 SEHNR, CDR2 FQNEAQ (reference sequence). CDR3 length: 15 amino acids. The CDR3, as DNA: TGTGCCAGCAGCCCTCGGGGGCCCACTAATGAAAAACTGTCTTTT. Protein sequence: CASSPRGPTNEKLSF.

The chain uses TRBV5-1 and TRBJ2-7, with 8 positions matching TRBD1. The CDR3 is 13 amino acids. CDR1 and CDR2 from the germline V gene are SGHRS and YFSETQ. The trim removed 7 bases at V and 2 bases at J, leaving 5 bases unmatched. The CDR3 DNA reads TGCGCCAGCCAGGGGGCCCAACCCTACGAGCAGTACTTC. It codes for CASQGAQPYEQYF.

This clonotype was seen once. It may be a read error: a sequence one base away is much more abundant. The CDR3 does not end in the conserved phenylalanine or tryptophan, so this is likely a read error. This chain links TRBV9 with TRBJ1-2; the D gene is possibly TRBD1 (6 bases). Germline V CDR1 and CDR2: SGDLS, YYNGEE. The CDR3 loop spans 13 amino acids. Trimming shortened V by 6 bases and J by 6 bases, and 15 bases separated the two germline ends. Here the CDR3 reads CASNRDMVDGYTY. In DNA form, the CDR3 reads TGTGCCAGCAACCGGGACATGGTCGATGGCTACACCTAC.

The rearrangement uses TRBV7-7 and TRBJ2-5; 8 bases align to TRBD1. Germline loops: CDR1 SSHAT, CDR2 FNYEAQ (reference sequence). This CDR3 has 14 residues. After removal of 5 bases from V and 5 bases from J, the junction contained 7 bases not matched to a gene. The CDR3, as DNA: TGTGCCAGCAGCCAGAACAGGGGGAGGGAGACCCAGTACTTC. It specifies CASSQNRGRETQYF.

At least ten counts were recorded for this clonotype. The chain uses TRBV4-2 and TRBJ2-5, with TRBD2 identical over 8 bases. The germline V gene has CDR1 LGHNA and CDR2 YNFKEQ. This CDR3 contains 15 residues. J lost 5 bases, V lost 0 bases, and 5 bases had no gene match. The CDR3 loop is CASSQDIAGRETQYF. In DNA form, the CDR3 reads TGTGCCAGCAGCCAAGATATAGCGGGGCGGGAGACCCAGTACTTC.

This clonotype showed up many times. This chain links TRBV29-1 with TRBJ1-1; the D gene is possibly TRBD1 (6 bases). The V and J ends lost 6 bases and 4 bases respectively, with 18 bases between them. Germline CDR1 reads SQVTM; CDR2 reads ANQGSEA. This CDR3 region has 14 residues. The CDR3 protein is CSVLNREVRTEAFF. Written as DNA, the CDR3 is TGCAGCGTCCTAAACAGGGAGGTTCGCACTGAAGCTTTCTTT.

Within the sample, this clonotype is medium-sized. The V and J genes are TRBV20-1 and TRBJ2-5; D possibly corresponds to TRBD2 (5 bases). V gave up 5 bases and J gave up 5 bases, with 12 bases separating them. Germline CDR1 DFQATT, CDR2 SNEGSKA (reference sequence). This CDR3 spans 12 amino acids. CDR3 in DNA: TGCAGTGCTTCTAGCCTTTACGAGACCCAGTACTTC. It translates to CSASSLYETQYF.

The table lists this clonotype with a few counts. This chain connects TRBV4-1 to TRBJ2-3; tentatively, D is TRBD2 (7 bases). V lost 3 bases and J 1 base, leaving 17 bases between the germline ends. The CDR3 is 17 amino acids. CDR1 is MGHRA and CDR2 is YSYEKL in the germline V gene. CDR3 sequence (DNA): TGCGCCAGCAGCCAGGGGGGGCAGGGTGTTGGCACAGATACGCAGTATTTT. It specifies CASSQGGQGVGTDTQYF.

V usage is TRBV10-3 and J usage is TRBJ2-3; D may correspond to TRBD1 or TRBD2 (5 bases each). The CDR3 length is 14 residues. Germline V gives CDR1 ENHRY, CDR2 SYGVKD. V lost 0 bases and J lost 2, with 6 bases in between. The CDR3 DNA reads TGTGCCATCAGTGAGTCAGGGACCACAGATACGCAGTATTTT. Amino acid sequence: CAISESGTTDTQYF.